This T cell receptor beta chain was sequenced during a study of CD8+CD57+ T cells in acquired aplastic anemia. V lost 6 bases and J lost 7, with 18 bases in between. CDR3 size: 14 residues. The germline gives CDR1 SNHLY, CDR2 FYNNEI. Study-level findings and limits: A set of more than 25 CD8+ CDR3 sequences was shared between patients and controls, and these sequences appeared highly expressed in patients.

The template for TCR beta VDJ and CDR3 sequence profiling was genomic DNA. A single record per CDR3 protein comes from TCRdb applying MiXCR to the reads. The repertoire holds 310,000 or so distinct CDR3 sequences, with approximately 58% as singletons. Selection for sequencing was limited to patients who had shown CD8+CD57+ cell expansion by flow cytometry. Severe acquired aplastic anemia was present in every patient. The blood sampling took place in patients who had so far received no therapy. This clonotype has more than one count but fewer than ten. What it binds is unknown. Input material: sorted CD4+, CD8+, or CD8+CD57+ T cells (not recorded which) from PBMCs. The TCR sequence derives from a human donor with aplastic anemia. This chain uses TRBV2 with TRBJ1-2; the D gene is possibly TRBD1 (6 bases). The CDR3 sequence: CASRALGQEPGYTF. CDR3 in DNA: TGTGCCAGCAGAGCTTTGGGACAAGAACCTGGCTACACCTTC.